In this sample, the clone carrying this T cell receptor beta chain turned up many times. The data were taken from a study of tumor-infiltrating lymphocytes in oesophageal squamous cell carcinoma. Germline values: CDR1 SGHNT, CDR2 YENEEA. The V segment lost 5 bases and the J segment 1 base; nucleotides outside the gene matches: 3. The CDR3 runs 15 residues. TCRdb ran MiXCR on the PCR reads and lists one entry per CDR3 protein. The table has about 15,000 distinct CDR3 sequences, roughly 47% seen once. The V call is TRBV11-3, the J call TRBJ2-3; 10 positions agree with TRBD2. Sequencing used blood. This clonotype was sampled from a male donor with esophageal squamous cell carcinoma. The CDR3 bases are TGTGCCAGCAGCCGCGGGACTAGCGGCACAGATACGCAGTATTTT. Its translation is CASSRGTSGTDTQYF.